Below, 27 T cell receptor beta chains from the same sample are listed, as sequenced in a study of Graves' ophthalmopathy and Graves' hyperthyroidism. Scientists amplified the TCR beta CDR3 regions from RNA transcripts. Scientists carried out first-round RT-PCR using HTBI primers and then a second-round multiplex PCR. From the multiplex PCR reads, TCRdb called clonotypes with MiXCR, one entry per CDR3 protein. The data hold over a million distinct CDR3 sequences, with 36% observed a single time. Source material: peripheral blood or thyroid tissue (not recorded which). The origin of the receptors is an adult man with Graves' hyperthyroidism.

The genes are TRBV12-3 or TRBV12-4 and TRBJ2-2; 8 bases map to TRBD2. This CDR3 has 15 residues. J lost 5 bases, V lost 4 bases, and 6 bases had no gene match. CDR3 sequence: CASSYVREGTGELFF. CDR3 bases: TGTGCCAGCAGTTACGTCCGGGAGGGAACCGGGGAGCTGTTTTTT.

This clonotype showed up just a few times. J is TRBJ1-2 and V is TRBV6-5; a possible D gene is TRBD1 (5 bases). CDR3 length: 15 amino acids. The ends were cut back, 2 bases at V and 2 bases at J, with 12 bases in the middle. Germline V gene lookup returns CDR1 MNHEY and CDR2 SVGAGI. This CDR3 is CASSYDGTANYGYTF. The DNA of the CDR3 is TGTGCCAGCAGTTACGACGGGACGGCAAACTATGGCTACACCTTC.

This clonotype was detected ten times or more. The V call is TRBV19, the J call TRBJ1-2; D is unresolved. CDR1 LNHDA and CDR2 SQIVND come from the germline V gene (reference sequence). The CDR3 totals 15 residues. Between the trimmed V and J ends, which lost 0 bases and 2 bases, there was a span of 10 bases. The CDR3 reads CASSIDGDGNYGYTF. CDR3 sequence (DNA): TGTGCCAGTAGTATAGACGGAGATGGAAACTATGGCTACACCTTC.

Many counts were recorded for this clonotype. The gene calls are TRBV29-1 and TRBJ2-7; 13 nucleotides align to TRBD2. Germline CDR1 is SQVTM and CDR2 is ANQGSEA. V shed 1 base and J 6 bases; nucleotides not matched to a gene: 6. This CDR3 region has 15 residues. CDR3 loop: CSVEGGTSGIREQYF. The CDR3, as DNA: TGCAGCGTTGAAGGAGGGACTAGCGGGATTCGCGAGCAGTACTTC.

At least ten counts were recorded for this clonotype. The chain employs TRBV20-1 and TRBJ2-5; D perhaps matches TRBD2 (5 bases). The V gene lost 2 bases and the J gene lost 5 bases, with 18 bases spanning the gap. The CDR3 runs 15 residues. Germline lookup yields CDR1 DFQATT and CDR2 SNEGSKA (reference sequence). The CDR3 DNA reads TGCAGTGCTAGAAGCGGCGGCCACGGTCCGGAGACCCAGTACTTC. It codes for CSARSGGHGPETQYF.

V usage is TRBV20-1 and J usage is TRBJ2-7, with 10 bases lining up with TRBD1. The CDR3 spans 14 residues. CDR1 is DFQATT, CDR2 SNEGSKA, per germline (reference sequence). Unmatched junction bases numbered 9, after V lost 6 bases and J lost 4 bases. The CDR3 loop is CSAPKPGQGYEQYF. The CDR3 DNA reads as TGCAGTGCCCCCAAGCCGGGACAGGGGTACGAGCAGTACTTC.

The chain recombines TRBV29-1 with TRBJ1-4; TRBD1 agrees at 11 bases. The CDR3 is made up of 16 amino acids. The ends lost 1 base at V and 2 bases at J; junction bases unmatched: 3. The germline V gene has CDR1 SQVTM and CDR2 ANQGSEA. The chain's CDR3 is CSVEVGTGGTNEKLFF. The CDR3 coding sequence is TGCAGCGTTGAAGTAGGGACAGGGGGTACTAATGAAAAACTGTTTTTT.

With respect to this clonotype: This CDR3 fails to terminate in the conserved phenylalanine or tryptophan, so it likely reflects a read error. The DNA is left out, because the CDR3 cannot be placed on it with certainty; the CDR3 is given as TCRdb lists it. This chain links TRBV28 with TRBJ1-1. A total of 11 residues make up the CDR3, ends included. The germline V gene has CDR1 MDHEN and CDR2 SYDVKM. CDR3 sequence: CASTSEGPTFS.

This clonotype was detected a few times. The V and J genes are TRBV29-1 and TRBJ2-3, with TRBD2 identical over 9 bases. The germline V gene encodes CDR1 SQVTM and CDR2 ANQGSEA. J lost 3 bases, V lost 8 bases, and 12 bases had no gene match. This CDR3 comprises 15 residues. In nucleotides, the CDR3 is TGCAGCATCCGAGGTAGCGGGGGAGTTACAGATACGCAGTATTTT. Its protein is CSIRGSGGVTDTQYF.

The chain recombines TRBV29-1 with TRBJ2-5, with 8 nucleotides matching TRBD1. Germline V lookup: CDR1 SQVTM, CDR2 ANQGSEA. The ends lost 3 bases at V and 5 bases at J; junction bases unmatched: 8. The CDR3 spans 14 residues. CDR3 sequence reads: CSVEVQGAFETQYF. In DNA form, the CDR3 reads TGCAGCGTTGAGGTTCAGGGGGCCTTTGAGACCCAGTACTTC.

This chain uses TRBV30 with TRBJ2-5, with 9 positions matching TRBD1. Looked up from germline, CDR1 is GTSNPN and CDR2 is SVGIG (reference sequence). The CDR3 is made up of 14 amino acids. After removal of 3 bases from V and 4 bases from J, the junction contained 6 bases not matched to a gene. The CDR3 loop reads CAWSPGQGSETQYF. Written as DNA, the CDR3 is TGTGCCTGGAGCCCGGGACAGGGCTCAGAGACCCAGTACTTC.

This clonotype was recorded at least ten times. This chain uses TRBV6-5 with TRBJ2-5, with TRBD1 matching 9 bases. CDR3 length: 14 amino acids. CDR1 and CDR2 from the germline V gene are MNHEY and SVGAGI. The trim removed 6 bases at V and 4 bases at J, leaving 6 bases unmatched. The CDR3 reads CASRPGQGPETQYF. The DNA of the CDR3 is TGTGCCAGCAGGCCGGGACAGGGTCCAGAGACCCAGTACTTC.

This clonotype was picked up a small number of times. A much larger clone lies a single base off, so this may be a read error. The rearrangement uses TRBV7-2 and TRBJ1-2; D call uncertain. Germline CDR1 SGHTA, CDR2 FQGNSA. CDR3 length equals 15 residues. V lost 1 base, J lost 4 bases, and 13 bases lay in between. The chain's CDR3 is CASSLVGFFRYGYTF. The CDR3 coding sequence is TGTGCCAGCAGCTTAGTCGGATTCTTCCGCTATGGCTACACCTTC.

The chain couples TRBV19 to TRBJ1-5; 10 nucleotides agree with TRBD1. Unmatched junction bases numbered 13, after V lost 3 bases and J lost 5 bases. Per germline, CDR1 LNHDA and CDR2 SQIVND (reference sequence). The CDR3 covers 18 residues. CDR3 protein: CASSIGPGQGIFDQPQHF. The CDR3 DNA follows: TGTGCCAGTAGTATTGGTCCGGGACAGGGGATTTTCGATCAGCCCCAGCATTTT.

The V call is TRBV10-2, the J call TRBJ1-6, with D tentatively TRBD1 (6 bases). The CDR3 runs 14 residues. CDR1 and CDR2 (germline): WSHSY, SAAADI. V dropped 3 bases and J dropped 10 bases, with 13 bases sitting between them. For the CDR3, the DNA is TGCGCCAGCAGTGACTCCGGGCAGGGGTCACCCCTCCACTTT. This sequence encodes CASSDSGQGSPLHF.

This clonotype was picked up many times. The chain recombines TRBV24-1 with TRBJ2-7; D is unclear. The CDR3 length is 13 residues. V lost 0 bases to trimming and J lost 3 bases, with 5 bases between them. Per germline, CDR1 KGHDR and CDR2 SFDVKD. CDR3: CATSDLPRYEQYF. In DNA, the CDR3 is TGTGCCACCAGTGATTTGCCCCGCTACGAGCAGTACTTC.

This clonotype was picked up a small number of times. This rearrangement joins TRBV11-2 to TRBJ1-1; TRBD1 is a possible D gene (5 bases). The CDR3 sequence is 12 residues long. The V end lost 5 bases, the J end lost 5 bases, and 9 bases lay between the germline ends. CDR1 and CDR2 (germline): SGHAT, FQNNGV. The CDR3 is CASSPQETEAFF. For the CDR3, the DNA is TGTGCCAGCAGCCCACAGGAAACTGAAGCTTTCTTT.

This clonotype has ten or more counts. V and J are TRBV14 and TRBJ1-6; no reliable D call. V was shortened by 2 bases and J by 6 bases, with 2 bases between the two germline ends. The length of the CDR3 is 12 residues. Germline V CDR1 and CDR2: SGHDN, FVKESK. The CDR3 sequence is CASSQPNSPLHF. DNA for the CDR3: TGTGCCAGCAGCCAACCTAATTCACCCCTCCACTTT.

This clonotype showed up many times. DNA for the CDR3: TGTGCCAGCAGCTTAGACCCCTTAGAGACCCAGTACTTC. Amino acids: CASSLDPLETQYF. This chain links TRBV7-6 with TRBJ2-5; no clear D gene. The CDR3 covers 13 residues. V lost 1 base and J 4 bases, leaving 7 bases between the germline ends. Germline V gene sequence: CDR1 SGHVS, CDR2 FNYEAQ.

The chain has TRBV20-1 and TRBJ2-7; TRBD2 matches at 13 bases. The CDR3 extends over 15 amino acids. The ends lost 5 bases at V and 7 bases at J; junction bases unmatched: 11. Germline CDR1 and CDR2: DFQATT and SNEGSKA (reference sequence). DNA of the CDR3: TGCAGTGCTTCCTGGCCGGGACTAGCGGGACGGGAGCAGTACTTC. Its translation is CSASWPGLAGREQYF.

This clonotype was found once. This chain uses TRBV6-2 or TRBV6-3 with TRBJ2-5, with a weak D call TRBD2 (5 bases). Germline CDR1 is MNHEY and CDR2 is SVGEGT. The V gene lost 8 bases and the J gene lost 5 bases, with 15 bases spanning the gap. The CDR3 consists of 13 residues. CDR3 sequence reads: CASGIANIETQYF. The CDR3 DNA reads as TGTGCCAGCGGGATAGCGAATATCGAGACCCAGTACTTC.

In regard to this clonotype: A much larger clone differs by one base, so this may be a read error. The gene calls are TRBV29-1 and TRBJ2-5; D remains unclear. Germline V gives CDR1 SQVTM, CDR2 ANQGSEA. The CDR3 loop spans 14 amino acids. This chain's CDR3 is CSAGLVLDQGTQYF. In DNA, the CDR3 is TGCAGCGCCGGGTTGGTTTTGGACCAAGGGACCCAGTACTTC.

In its sample, this clonotype was seen many times. The chain couples TRBV5-1 to TRBJ1-4, with TRBD1 as a possible D gene (5 bases). The CDR3 covers 14 residues. The V end lost 4 bases, the J end lost 3 bases, and 10 bases lay between the germline ends. Germline V gives CDR1 SGHRS, CDR2 YFSETQ. The CDR3 bases are TGCGCCAGCAGCCAGGACATACCTAATGAAAAACTGTTTTTT. This gives the protein CASSQDIPNEKLFF.

The chain recombines TRBV18 with TRBJ2-7, with 10 bases lining up with TRBD1. CDR1 is KGHSH and CDR2 is LQKENI in the germline V gene. The CDR3 has 14 residues. V shed 3 bases, J shed 7 bases, and the junction held 6 bases outside the gene matches. This chain's CDR3 is CASSPGQGTGEQYF. CDR3 sequence (DNA): TGTGCCAGCTCACCGGGACAGGGGACGGGTGAGCAGTACTTC.

The table lists this clonotype with a few counts. J is TRBJ2-6 and V is TRBV6-5; possible D gene TRBD2, 6 bases. CDR1 and CDR2 (germline): MNHEY, SVGAGI. Trimming removed 2 bases from V and 2 bases from J, with 7 bases in between. The CDR3 has 15 residues. The CDR3 DNA reads TGTGCCAGCAGTTACGGGGGGACTGGGGCCAACGTCCTGACTTTC. Its protein is CASSYGGTGANVLTF.

This clonotype was seen ten or more times. The V gene is TRBV2, the J gene TRBJ2-2; no clear D gene. The CDR3 totals 16 residues. Germline V lookup: CDR1 SNHLY, CDR2 FYNNEI. V dropped 2 bases and J dropped 3 bases, with 13 bases sitting between them. For the CDR3, the DNA is TGTGCCAGCAGTGAATTTGTCCCCCCGTACACCGGGGAGCTGTTTTTT. It is translated as CASSEFVPPYTGELFF.

A few counts support this clonotype. The genes are TRBV6-6 and TRBJ2-6, with D tentatively TRBD1 (6 bases). V lost 6 bases and J 4 bases, leaving 28 bases between the germline ends. The CDR3 loop spans 20 amino acids. The germline V gene encodes CDR1 MNHNY and CDR2 SVGAGI (reference sequence). CDR3 DNA: TGTGCCAGCAGACAAATCCTAGGGACAAACCTCGGGGCAGGGGCCAACGTCCTGACTTTC. Protein sequence: CASRQILGTNLGAGANVLTF.